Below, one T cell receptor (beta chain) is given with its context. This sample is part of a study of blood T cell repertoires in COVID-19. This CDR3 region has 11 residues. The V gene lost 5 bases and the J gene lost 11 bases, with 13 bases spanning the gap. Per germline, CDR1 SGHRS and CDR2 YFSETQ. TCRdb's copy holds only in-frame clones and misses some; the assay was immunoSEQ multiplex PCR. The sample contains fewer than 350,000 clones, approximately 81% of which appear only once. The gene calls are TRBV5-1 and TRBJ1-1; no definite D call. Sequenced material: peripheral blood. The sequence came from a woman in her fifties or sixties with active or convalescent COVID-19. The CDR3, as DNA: TGCGCCAGCAGATCCTTCGATCAGGCTTTCTTT. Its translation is CASRSFDQAFF.